The source of this T cell receptor beta chain is a study of blood T cell repertoires in COVID-19. Study at large: Material from acute and convalescent COVID-19 was sourced from the United States, Italy and Spain. In each case, the material was cDNA or gDNA derived from T cells, B-cell-depleted T cells, or PBMCs.

Per the original methods: The assay estimated nucleated cells by amplifying reference gene primers. Clones were read by immunoSEQ multiplex PCR, and TCRdb kept only the in-frame ones, dropping some. That table supplies the V and J calls and clone size; D and trimming were determined from the DNA. There are 120,000 to 150,000 clones in the sample; around 87% occur only once, and approximately 4% lies in the top ten. The CDR3 runs 13 residues. Germline CDR1 is MNHEY and CDR2 is SMNVEV (reference sequence). V was shortened by 1 base and J by 2 bases, with 6 bases between the two germline ends. The TCR originated in a middle-aged woman with acute or convalescent COVID-19. What was sequenced was peripheral blood. V usage is TRBV27 and J usage is TRBJ2-7, with D maybe TRBD2 (5 bases). The CDR3 bases are TGTGCCAGCAGTTTATTCGGGGCCTACGAGCAGTACTTC. Translation: CASSLFGAYEQYF.